This T cell receptor (beta chain) was found in a study of lymphopenia after photon versus proton radiotherapy. Findings and caveats of the study: In patients who died, overall survival fell as post-nadir TCR diversity dropped more. Oligoclonal CD8+ Temra expansion after nadir drove photon patients' diversity drop.

As for this clone: Its antigen is as yet unknown.

The method was immunoSEQ multiplex PCR; TCRdb's version includes in-frame clones alone and lacks a portion of them. Counted here are around 160,000 clones, 88% occurring once; the ten biggest clones make up around 4.7%. Sequencing used peripheral blood, obtained from a patient treated with photon-based radiotherapy. This clonotype was obtained from a man aged 50-60 years with gastric cancer.

The CDR3 coding sequence is TGTGCCAGCAGCCCTACAGGGAACACTGAAGCTTTCTTT. This translates into CASSPTGNTEAFF. This chain joins TRBV11-1 and TRBJ1-1, with D perhaps matching TRBD1 (5 bases). CDR3 length equals 13 residues. V was cut by 5 bases and J by 1 base, with 8 bases left in between. Germline CDR1 is SGHAT and CDR2 is FQDESV (reference sequence).